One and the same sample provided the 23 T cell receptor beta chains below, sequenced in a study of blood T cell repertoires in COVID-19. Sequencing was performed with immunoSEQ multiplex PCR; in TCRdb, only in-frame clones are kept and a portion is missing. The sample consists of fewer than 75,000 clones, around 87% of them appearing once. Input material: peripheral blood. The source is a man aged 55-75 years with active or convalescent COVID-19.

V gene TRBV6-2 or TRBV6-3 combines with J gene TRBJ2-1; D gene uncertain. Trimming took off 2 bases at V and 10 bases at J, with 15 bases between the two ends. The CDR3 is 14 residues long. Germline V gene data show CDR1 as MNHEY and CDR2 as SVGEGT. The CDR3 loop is CASSYPRLSLEQFF. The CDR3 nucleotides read TGTGCCAGCAGTTACCCAAGACTTAGTTTGGAGCAGTTCTTC.

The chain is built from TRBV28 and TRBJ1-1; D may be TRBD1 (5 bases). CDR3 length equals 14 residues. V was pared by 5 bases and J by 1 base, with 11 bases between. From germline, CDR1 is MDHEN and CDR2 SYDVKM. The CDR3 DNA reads TGTGCCAGCAGTGGAACAGGTTCGAACACTGAAGCTTTCTTT. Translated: CASSGTGSNTEAFF. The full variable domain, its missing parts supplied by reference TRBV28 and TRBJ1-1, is DVKVTQSSRYLVKRTGEKVFLECVQDMDHENMFWYRQDPGLGLRLIYFSYDVKMKEKGDIPEGYSVSREKKERFSLILESASTNQTSMYLCASSGTGSNTEAFFGQGTRLTVV.

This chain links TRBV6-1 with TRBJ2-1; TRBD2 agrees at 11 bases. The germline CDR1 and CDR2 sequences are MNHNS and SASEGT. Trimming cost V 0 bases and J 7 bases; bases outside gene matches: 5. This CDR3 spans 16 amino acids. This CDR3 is CASSEAALAGGNEQFF. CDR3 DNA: TGTGCCAGCAGTGAAGCGGCCCTAGCGGGAGGAAATGAGCAGTTCTTC.

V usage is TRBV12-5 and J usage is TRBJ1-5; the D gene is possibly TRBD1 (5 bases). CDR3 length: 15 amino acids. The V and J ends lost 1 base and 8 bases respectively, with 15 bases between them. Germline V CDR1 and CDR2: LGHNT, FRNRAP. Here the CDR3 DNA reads TGTGCTAGTGGTTTGGACCGGGGCGGGGGTGAGCCCCAGCATTTT. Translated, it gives CASGLDRGGGEPQHF. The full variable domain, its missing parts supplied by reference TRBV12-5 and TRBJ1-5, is DARVTQTPRHKVTEMGQEVTMRCQPILGHNTVFWYRQTMMQGLELLAYFRNRAPLDDSGMPKDRFSAEMPDATLATLKIQPSEPRDSAVYFCASGLDRGGGEPQHFGDGTRLSIL.

The chain's CDR3 is CASSLEGGRGYYNEQFF. For the CDR3, the DNA is TGTGCCAGCAGCTTAGAGGGCGGAAGGGGGTACTACAATGAGCAGTTCTTC. The V and J genes are TRBV7-6 and TRBJ2-1, with TRBD1 as a possible D gene (6 bases). V lost 1 base, J lost 3 bases, and 16 bases lay in between. CDR1 and CDR2 (germline): SGHVS, FNYEAQ. The CDR3 totals 17 residues.

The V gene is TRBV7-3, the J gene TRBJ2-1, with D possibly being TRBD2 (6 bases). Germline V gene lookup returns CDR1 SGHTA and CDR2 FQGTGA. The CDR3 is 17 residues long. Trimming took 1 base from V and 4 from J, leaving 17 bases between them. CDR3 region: CASSLNNRGTGYNEQFF. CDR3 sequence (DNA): TGTGCCAGCAGCTTAAACAATCGCGGGACTGGATACAATGAGCAGTTCTTC.

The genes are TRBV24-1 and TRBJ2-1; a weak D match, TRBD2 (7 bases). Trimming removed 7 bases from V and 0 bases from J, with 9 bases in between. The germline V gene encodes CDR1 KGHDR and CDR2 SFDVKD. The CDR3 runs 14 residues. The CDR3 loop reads CATRGGPSYNEQFF. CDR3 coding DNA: TGTGCCACCAGGGGGGGGCCCTCCTACAATGAGCAGTTCTTC.

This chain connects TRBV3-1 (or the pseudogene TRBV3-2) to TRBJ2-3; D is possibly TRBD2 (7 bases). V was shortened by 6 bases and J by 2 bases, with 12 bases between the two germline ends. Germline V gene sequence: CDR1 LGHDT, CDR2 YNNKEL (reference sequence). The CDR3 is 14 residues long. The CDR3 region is CASSGGGITDTQYF. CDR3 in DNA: TGTGCCAGCAGTGGGGGGGGCATCACAGATACGCAGTATTTT.

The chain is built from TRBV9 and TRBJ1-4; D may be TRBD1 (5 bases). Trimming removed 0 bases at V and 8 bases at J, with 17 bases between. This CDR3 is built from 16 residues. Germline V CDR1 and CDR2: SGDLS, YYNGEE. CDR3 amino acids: CASSVGAWGRDEKLFF. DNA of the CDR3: TGTGCCAGCAGCGTAGGAGCGTGGGGGAGGGACGAAAAACTGTTTTTT.

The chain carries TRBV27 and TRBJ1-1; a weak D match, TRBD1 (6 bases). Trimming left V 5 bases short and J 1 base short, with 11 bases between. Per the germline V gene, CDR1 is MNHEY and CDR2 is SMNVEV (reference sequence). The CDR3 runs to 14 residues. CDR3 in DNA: TGTGCCAGCAGTCCGGACAGCCGGAACACTGAAGCTTTCTTT. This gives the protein CASSPDSRNTEAFF.

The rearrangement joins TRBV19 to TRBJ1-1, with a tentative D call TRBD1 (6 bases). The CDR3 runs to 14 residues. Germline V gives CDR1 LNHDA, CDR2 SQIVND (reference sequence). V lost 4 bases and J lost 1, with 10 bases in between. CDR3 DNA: TGTGCCAGTAGTAGGACAGATGCGAACACTGAAGCTTTCTTT. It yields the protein CASSRTDANTEAFF.

The CDR3 nucleotides are TGTGCCAGCAAAACAGGGGCCTACGAGCAGTACTTC. Encoded protein: CASKTGAYEQYF. The chain uses TRBV2 and TRBJ2-7; TRBD1 matches 7 bases. CDR1 is SNHLY and CDR2 is FYNNEI in the germline V gene. After removal of 7 bases from V and 2 bases from J, the junction contained 2 bases not matched to a gene. The CDR3 runs to 12 residues.

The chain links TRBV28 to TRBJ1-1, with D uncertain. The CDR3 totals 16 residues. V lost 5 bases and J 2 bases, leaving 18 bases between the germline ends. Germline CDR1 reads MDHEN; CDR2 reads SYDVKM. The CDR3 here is CASSPYGEGFNTEAFF. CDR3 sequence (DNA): TGTGCCAGCAGTCCCTACGGTGAGGGATTTAACACTGAAGCTTTCTTT.

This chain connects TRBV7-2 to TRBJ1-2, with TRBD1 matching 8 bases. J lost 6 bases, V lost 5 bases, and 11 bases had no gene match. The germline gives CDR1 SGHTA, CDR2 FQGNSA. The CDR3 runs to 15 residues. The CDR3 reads CASSLTGVKRDGYTF. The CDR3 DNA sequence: TGTGCCAGCAGCCTGACAGGGGTCAAGCGGGATGGCTACACCTTC.

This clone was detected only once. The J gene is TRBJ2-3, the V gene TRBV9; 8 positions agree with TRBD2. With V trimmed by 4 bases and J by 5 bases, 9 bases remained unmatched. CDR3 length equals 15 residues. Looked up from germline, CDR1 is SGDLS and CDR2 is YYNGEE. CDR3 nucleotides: TGTGCCAGCAGCACAACCGGGGGGGCCGAAGATACGCAGTATTTT. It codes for CASSTTGGAEDTQYF.

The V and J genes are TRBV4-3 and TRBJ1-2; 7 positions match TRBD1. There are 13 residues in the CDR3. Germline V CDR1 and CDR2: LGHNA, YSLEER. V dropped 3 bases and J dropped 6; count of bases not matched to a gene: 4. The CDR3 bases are TGCGCCAGCAGCCACAGCCAGGGGGATGGCTACACCTTC. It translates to CASSHSQGDGYTF.

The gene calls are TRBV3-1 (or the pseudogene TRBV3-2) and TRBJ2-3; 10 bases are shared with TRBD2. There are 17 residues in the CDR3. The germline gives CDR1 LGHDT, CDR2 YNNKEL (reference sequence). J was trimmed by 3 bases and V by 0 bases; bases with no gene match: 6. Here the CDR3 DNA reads TGTGCCAGCAGCCAAGAGTGGGCTAGCGGGAGAACAGATACGCAGTATTTT. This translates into CASSQEWASGRTDTQYF.

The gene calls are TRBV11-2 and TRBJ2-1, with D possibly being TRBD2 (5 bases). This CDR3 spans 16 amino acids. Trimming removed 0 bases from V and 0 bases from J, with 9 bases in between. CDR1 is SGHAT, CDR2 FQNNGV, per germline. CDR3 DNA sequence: TGTGCCAGCAGCTTAGAGAGGGCTTCCTCCTACAATGAGCAGTTCTTC. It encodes CASSLERASSYNEQFF.

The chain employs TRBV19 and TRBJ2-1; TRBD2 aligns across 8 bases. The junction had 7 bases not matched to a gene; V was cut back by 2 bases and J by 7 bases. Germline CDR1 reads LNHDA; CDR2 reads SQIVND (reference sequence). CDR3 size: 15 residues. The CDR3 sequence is CASSILSGSRNEQFF. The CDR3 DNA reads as TGTGCCAGTAGTATACTCAGCGGGAGTCGAAATGAGCAGTTCTTC.

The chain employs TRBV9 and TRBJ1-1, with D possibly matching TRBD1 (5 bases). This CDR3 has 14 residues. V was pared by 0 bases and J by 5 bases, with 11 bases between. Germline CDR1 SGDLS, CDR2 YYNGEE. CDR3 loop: CASSVDQRGTEAFF. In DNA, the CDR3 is TGTGCCAGCAGCGTAGATCAGCGGGGGACTGAAGCTTTCTTT.

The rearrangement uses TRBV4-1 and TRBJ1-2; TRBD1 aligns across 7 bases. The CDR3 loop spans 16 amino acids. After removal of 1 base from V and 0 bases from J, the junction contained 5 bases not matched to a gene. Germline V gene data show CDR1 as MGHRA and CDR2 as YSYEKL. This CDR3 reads CASSQGGTEANYGYTF. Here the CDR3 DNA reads TGCGCCAGCAGCCAAGGGGGGACAGAAGCTAACTATGGCTACACCTTC.

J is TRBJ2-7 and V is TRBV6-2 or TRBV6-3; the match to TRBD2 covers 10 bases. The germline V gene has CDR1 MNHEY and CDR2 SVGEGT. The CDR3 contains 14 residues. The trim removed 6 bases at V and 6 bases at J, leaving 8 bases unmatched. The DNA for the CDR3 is TGTGCCAGCAGCCTACTAGCGGGGCCATCCGAGCAGTACTTC. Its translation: CASSLLAGPSEQYF.

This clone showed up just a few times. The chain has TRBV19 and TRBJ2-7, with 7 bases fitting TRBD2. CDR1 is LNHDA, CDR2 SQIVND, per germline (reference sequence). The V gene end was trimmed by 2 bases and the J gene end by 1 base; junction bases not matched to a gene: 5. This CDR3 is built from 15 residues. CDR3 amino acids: CASSIFAGDSYEQYF. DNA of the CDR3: TGTGCCAGTAGTATATTTGCGGGAGATTCCTACGAGCAGTACTTC.